One and the same sample provided the 25 T cell receptor beta chains below, sequenced in a study of cytomegalovirus exposure and HLA in healthy donors (dated 2017 in TCRdb). The method was the immunoSEQ multiplex PCR assay. For the multiplex PCR, a mixture combining 60 forward primers for TCR Vbeta segments and 13 reverse primers for TCR Jbeta segments was used. The table comes from immuneACCESS by way of TCRdb, which keeps in-frame sequences with V and J called. Part of the clones is missing from these tables; in studies checked, under half for an unresolved V gene and the rest for unknown reasons. The sample table records roughly 87,000 clones; approximately 75% of these occur just once. The ten largest make up more than 3.5% of the sample. Sequencing used PBMCs. The origin of the receptors is a man aged 55 to 70 in good health and CMV-seronegative.

The J gene is TRBJ1-2, the V gene TRBV2; 7 bases match TRBD1. Looked up from germline, CDR1 is SNHLY and CDR2 is FYNNEI. The V segment lost 11 bases and the J segment 6 bases; nucleotides outside the gene matches: 18. CDR3 size: 15 residues. The CDR3 region has the DNA TGTGCCGTTGGTCGACAGGGTGTAAGTCTGGATGGCTACACCTTC. It codes for CAVGRQGVSLDGYTF.

The CDR3 region has the DNA TGTGCCAGCAGTGCTACAGGCTCTGGGGCCAACGTCCTGACTTTC. Translating it yields CASSATGSGANVLTF. V gene TRBV6-1 combines with J gene TRBJ2-6; tentative D call: TRBD1 (5 bases). V dropped 4 bases and J dropped 0 bases, with 7 bases sitting between them. The V gene's germline CDR1 is MNHNS and CDR2 SASEGT. This CDR3 comprises 15 residues.

By share, this clone counts as medium-sized. The CDR3 here is CASSLGSGGHEQFF. DNA for the CDR3: TGTGCCAGCAGCTTAGGAAGCGGGGGGCACGAGCAGTTCTTC. The chain links TRBV7-9 to TRBJ2-1, with 9 bases aligning to TRBD2. After removal of 1 base from V and 10 bases from J, the junction contained 5 bases not matched to a gene. The CDR3 totals 14 residues. Germline CDR1 is SEHNR and CDR2 is FQNEAQ (reference sequence).

The chain uses TRBV25-1 and TRBJ1-6, with 7 bases fitting TRBD1. This CDR3 has 15 amino acids. The V gene end was trimmed by 7 bases and the J gene end by 7 bases; junction bases not matched to a gene: 10. The germline gives CDR1 MGHDK, CDR2 SYGVNS. The CDR3 reads CASKGAQGENSPLHF. The CDR3, as DNA: TGTGCCAGCAAGGGAGCCCAGGGGGAAAATTCACCCCTCCACTTT.

This clone occurred a few times. J is TRBJ2-7 and V is TRBV7-9, with TRBD2 as a possible D gene (7 bases). Trimming took off 4 bases at V and 8 bases at J, with 15 bases between the two ends. Germline V CDR1 and CDR2: SEHNR, FQNEAQ (reference sequence). The CDR3 spans 13 residues. The CDR3 coding sequence is TGTGCCAGCAGCTCTAATGAGGGGGGGAAGCAGTACTTC. Translation: CASSSNEGGKQYF.

The rearrangement links TRBV9 to TRBJ2-7, with TRBD2 as a possible D gene (5 bases). V was clipped by 1 base and J by 5 bases, with 10 bases between them. CDR1 is SGDLS, CDR2 YYNGEE, per germline. The CDR3 sequence is 13 residues long. The CDR3 DNA sequence: TGTGCCAGCAGCGTAACGGACTTTGACGAGCAGTACTTC. Its translation: CASSVTDFDEQYF.

The chain uses TRBV11-2 and TRBJ2-2; possibly TRBD1 for D (5 bases). The germline gives CDR1 SGHAT, CDR2 FQNNGV. This CDR3 has 14 amino acids. Trimming pared 5 bases from V and 4 bases from J, leaving 11 bases between. Here the CDR3 DNA reads TGTGCCAGCAGCCCCCTGCAGGGCACCGGGGAGCTGTTTTTT. Translating it yields CASSPLQGTGELFF.

V usage is TRBV11-2 and J usage is TRBJ2-5; D unresolved. V was clipped by 5 bases and J by 3 bases, with 16 bases between them. The CDR3 has 15 amino acids. The germline V gene has CDR1 SGHAT and CDR2 FQNNGV. The CDR3 sequence: CASSPSLAEEETQYF. CDR3 DNA: TGTGCCAGCAGCCCGTCCCTGGCAGAAGAAGAGACCCAGTACTTC.

The rearrangement links TRBV6-5 to TRBJ2-7; D unclear. Germline V gives CDR1 MNHEY, CDR2 SVGAGI. This CDR3 region has 13 residues. V was pared by 2 bases and J by 3 bases, with 8 bases between. The CDR3 coding sequence is TGTGCCAGCAGTTACCCCGGTGGCTACGAGCAGTACTTC. This sequence encodes CASSYPGGYEQYF.

The rearrangement joins TRBV2 to TRBJ1-2; 8 nucleotides line up with TRBD1. Trimming at V came to 1 base and at J to 7 bases, leaving 8 bases not matched to a gene. This CDR3 region has 15 residues. Germline V lookup: CDR1 SNHLY, CDR2 FYNNEI. The CDR3 DNA sequence: TGTGCCAGCAGTGAAGGGGGCAGGGGGCGAGGTGGCTACACCTTC. Amino acid sequence: CASSEGGRGRGGYTF.

This clone was counted a single time. As DNA, the CDR3 is TGTGCCAGCAGCGTAGGGGTAGGGATAGGACTTGGAAACACCATATATTTT. It codes for CASSVGVGIGLGNTIYF. V usage is TRBV9 and J usage is TRBJ1-3; D call uncertain. From germline, CDR1 is SGDLS and CDR2 YYNGEE. This CDR3 region has 17 residues. V lost 0 bases and J lost 3, with 16 bases in between.

The chain uses TRBV5-1 and TRBJ1-1, with D tentatively TRBD1 (5 bases). Trimming pared 2 bases from V and 5 bases from J, leaving 13 bases between. The germline gives CDR1 SGHRS, CDR2 YFSETQ. This CDR3 is 14 amino acids long. Written as DNA, the CDR3 is TGCGCCAGCAGCTTAGCAGGGAAGGGGACTGAAGCTTTCTTT. The encoded protein is CASSLAGKGTEAFF.

The DNA of the CDR3 is TGCAGCGTGGAGATACACCGGGACTCGCAAAATCGGGAGACCACTGAAGCTTTCTTT. The encoded protein is CSVEIHRDSQNRETTEAFF. The chain recombines TRBV29-1 with TRBJ1-1; tentative D call: TRBD1 (5 bases). Germline assignment: CDR1 SQVTM and CDR2 ANQGSEA. There are 19 residues in the CDR3. V gave up 6 bases and J gave up 4 bases, with 33 bases separating them. The entire variable domain, with the rest obtained from reference TRBV29-1 and TRBJ1-1, is as follows: SAVISQKPSRDICQRGTSLTIQCQVDSQVTMMFWYRQQPGQSLTLIATANQGSEATYESGFVIDKFPISRPNLTFSTLTVSNMSPEDSSIYLCSVEIHRDSQNRETTEAFFGQGTRLTVV.

This clone has a handful of counts. V is TRBV5-1 and J is TRBJ1-2; no reliable D call. Germline loops: CDR1 SGHRS, CDR2 YFSETQ. This CDR3 is built from 14 residues. Trimming stripped 0 bases from V and 1 base from J, with 7 bases between. CDR3 sequence (DNA): TGCGCCAGCAGCTTGGCACCGGGTAACTATGGCTACACCTTC. Translating gives CASSLAPGNYGYTF.

The table lists this clone with a count of one. J is TRBJ1-3 and V is TRBV21-1; the D call TRBD1 from the table was never checked on the DNA. TRBV21-1 is assigned pseudogene status. This CDR3 has 15 amino acids. The CDR3, as DNA: TGTGCCAGCAACCGCACAGATATCTCTGGAAACACCATATATTTT. Translating it yields CASNRTDISGNTIYF.

The genes are TRBV27 and TRBJ2-1; unclear D gene. Trimming took off 5 bases at V and 2 bases at J, with 16 bases between the two ends. The germline gives CDR1 MNHEY, CDR2 SMNVEV (reference sequence). The CDR3 has 16 amino acids. CDR3 sequence reads: CASSPPEALTYNEQFF. The CDR3 DNA sequence: TGTGCCAGCAGTCCACCAGAGGCCCTAACCTACAATGAGCAGTTCTTC.

CDR3 bases: TGTGCCAGCAGCGGCGGGGGGTCACCCCTCCACTTT. Translating gives CASSGGGSPLHF. The J gene is TRBJ1-6, the V gene TRBV9; D possibly corresponds to TRBD1 (5 bases). The CDR3 covers 12 residues. Germline V gene data show CDR1 as SGDLS and CDR2 as YYNGEE. V was pared by 3 bases and J by 10 bases, with 8 bases between.

The chain recombines TRBV7-9 with TRBJ2-7, with a tentative D call TRBD1 (6 bases). Trimming left V 1 base short and J 4 bases short, with 14 bases between. Germline CDR1 and CDR2: SEHNR and FQNEAQ (reference sequence). This CDR3 contains 15 residues. CDR3 residues: CASSLVGQIQYEQYF. CDR3 sequence (DNA): TGTGCCAGCAGCTTAGTCGGACAGATTCAATACGAGCAGTACTTC. Looking up the rest from reference TRBV7-9 and TRBJ2-7 gives the full variable domain: DTGVSQNPRHKITKRGQNVTFRCDPISEHNRLYWYRQTLGQGPEFLTYFQNEAQLEKSRLLSDRFSAERPKGSFSTLEIQRTEQGDSAMYLCASSLVGQIQYEQYFGPGTRLTVT.

The chain is built from TRBV27 and TRBJ1-1; D is perhaps TRBD1 (6 bases). The CDR3 is made up of 13 amino acids. Trimming took off 1 base at V and 3 bases at J, with 6 bases between the two ends. Germline V CDR1 and CDR2: MNHEY, SMNVEV (reference sequence). The CDR3, as DNA: TGTGCCAGCAGTTTATACAGGGACACTGAAGCTTTCTTT. This sequence encodes CASSLYRDTEAFF.

The rearrangement joins TRBV18 to TRBJ2-3, with TRBD2 as a possible D gene (5 bases). Germline V lookup: CDR1 KGHSH, CDR2 LQKENI. The CDR3 is 16 residues long. Between the trimmed V and J ends, which lost 2 bases and 1 base, there was a span of 13 bases. The CDR3 loop is CASSPTSGLRTDTQYF. The CDR3 DNA reads TGTGCCAGCTCACCAACCAGCGGCCTACGCACAGATACGCAGTATTTT. Complete variable domain (other parts from reference TRBV18 and TRBJ2-3): NAGVMQNPRHLVRRRGQEARLRCSPMKGHSHVYWYRQLPEEGLKFMVYLQKENIIDESGMPKERFSAEFPKEGPSILRIQQVVRGDSAAYFCASSPTSGLRTDTQYFGPGTRLTVL.

V is TRBV6-5 and J is TRBJ2-7; 9 bases align to TRBD1. Germline V gene lookup returns CDR1 MNHEY and CDR2 SVGAGI. This CDR3 is built from 15 residues. With 2 bases clipped from V and 4 bases from J, the junction kept 6 bases outside the gene matches. The CDR3 reads CASSYGTGPGYEQYF. Written as DNA, the CDR3 is TGTGCCAGCAGTTACGGGACAGGGCCAGGTTACGAGCAGTACTTC.

This clone has only a few counts. The V and J genes are TRBV5-1 and TRBJ1-1, with TRBD1 identical over 7 bases. Germline CDR1 and CDR2: SGHRS and YFSETQ. This CDR3 spans 14 amino acids. V was pared by 4 bases and J by 0 bases, with 3 bases of the junction left unmatched. This CDR3 is CASSTGTVNTEAFF. CDR3 coding DNA: TGCGCCAGCAGCACAGGGACAGTGAACACTGAAGCTTTCTTT.

In its sample, this clone was seen once. Other DNA sequences from this sample encode an identical CDR3 as well. The chain has TRBV1 and TRBJ1-1; the table's TRBD1 call for D was not verified on the DNA. TRBV1 is a pseudogene segment. This CDR3 comprises 13 residues. The chain's CDR3 is CTSSPTTATEAFF. The CDR3 region has the DNA TGCACCAGCAGCCCTACGACAGCAACTGAAGCTTTCTTT.

In its sample, this clone was seen a few times. V usage is TRBV30 and J usage is TRBJ2-3, with 14 bases aligning to TRBD2. The V segment lost 4 bases and the J segment 6 bases; nucleotides outside the gene matches: 12. The CDR3 spans 17 residues. Germline V gene sequence: CDR1 GTSNPN, CDR2 SVGIG (reference sequence). The CDR3 nucleotides are TGTGCCTGGACCCCCCTGCGACTAGCGGGAGGGGTGGATACGCAGTATTTT. Its translation: CAWTPLRLAGGVDTQYF. Supplemented by reference TRBV30 and TRBJ2-3, the full variable domain reads SQTIHQWPATLVQPVGSPLSLECTVEGTSNPNLYWYRQAAGRGLQLLFYSVGIGQISSEVPQNLSASRPQDRQFILSSKKLLLSDSGFYLCAWTPLRLAGGVDTQYFGPGTRLTVL.

In its sample, this clone was seen a few times. The chain combines TRBV10-2 with TRBJ1-5; TRBD1 matches 7 bases. This CDR3 is 13 amino acids long. The junction had 2 bases not matched to a gene; V was cut back by 7 bases and J by 2 bases. Germline lookup yields CDR1 WSHSY and CDR2 SAAADI. For the CDR3, the DNA is TGCGCCAGCACCGACAGGGGCAATCAGCCCCAGCATTTT. It encodes CASTDRGNQPQHF.